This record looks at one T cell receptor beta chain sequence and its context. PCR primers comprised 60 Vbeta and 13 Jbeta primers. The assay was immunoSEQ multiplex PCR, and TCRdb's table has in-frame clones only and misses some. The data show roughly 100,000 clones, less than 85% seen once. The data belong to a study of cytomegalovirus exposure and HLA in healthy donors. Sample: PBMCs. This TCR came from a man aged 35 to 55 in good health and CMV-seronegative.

In nucleotides, the CDR3 is TGCGCCAGCAGCTTGGGACAGAACACCGGGGAGCTGTTTTTT. Translating it yields CASSLGQNTGELFF. The chain couples TRBV5-1 to TRBJ2-2; D gene ambiguous. The V end was cut by 0 bases, the J end by 1 base, with 4 bases between. This CDR3 is built from 14 residues. Germline V CDR1 and CDR2: SGHRS, YFSETQ.